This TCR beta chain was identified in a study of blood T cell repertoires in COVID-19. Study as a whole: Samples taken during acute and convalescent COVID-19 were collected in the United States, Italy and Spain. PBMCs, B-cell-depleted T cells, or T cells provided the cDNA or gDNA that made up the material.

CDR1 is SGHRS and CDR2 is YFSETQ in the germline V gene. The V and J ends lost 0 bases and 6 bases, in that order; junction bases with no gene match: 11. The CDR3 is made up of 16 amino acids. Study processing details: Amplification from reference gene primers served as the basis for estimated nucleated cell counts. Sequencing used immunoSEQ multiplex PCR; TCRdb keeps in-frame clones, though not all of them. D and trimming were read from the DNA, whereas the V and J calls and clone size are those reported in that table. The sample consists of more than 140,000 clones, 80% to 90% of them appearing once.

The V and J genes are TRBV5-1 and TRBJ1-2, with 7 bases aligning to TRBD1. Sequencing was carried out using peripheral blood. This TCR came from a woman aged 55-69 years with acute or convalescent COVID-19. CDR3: CASSLGTGVATHGYTF. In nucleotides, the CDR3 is TGCGCCAGCAGCTTGGGGACAGGAGTTGCAACCCATGGCTACACCTTC.